This TCR beta chain was recorded in a study of tumor-infiltrating lymphocytes in primary liver carcinoma. Turning to the study itself: Productive TCRbeta read yields ran from roughly 3.65 to 7.13 million per sample and were similar between tissues.

Deletions cut 2 bases from V and 3 bases from J, with 8 bases between. The CDR3 runs 14 residues. cDNA specific to TCR beta was made from about 550 ng of total RNA, with a constant-region primer employed for priming. Three nested multiplex PCR rounds, a slightly modified ARM-PCR method, built the TCR beta libraries. The first two PCR rounds used TRBV1-TRBV30 primers with a Cbeta primer, roughly 10 cycles each. TCRdb passed the multiplex PCR reads through MiXCR, listing each CDR3 protein once. The table shows about 320,000 distinct CDR3 sequences, with about 62% occurring only once. Alongside blood RNA obtained from unsorted whole blood, germline DNA was also extracted. Patients carried chronic HBV infection without prior treatment. This clonotype was counted at least ten times. Its antigen is still unknown. Study-level points and caveats: Blood had a significantly lower top-250-clone fraction than tumors did (p = 0.039). Reduced overlap was seen in tumor-adjacent and tumor-blood pairs versus tumor region pairs.

Sequencing was done on a sample of peripheral blood. This chain joins TRBV12-3 or TRBV12-4 and TRBJ1-5, with D perhaps TRBD1 (6 bases). This TCR was sampled from a man aged 40-49 years with primary liver carcinoma and hepatitis B virus infection. The CDR3 region is CASSLRQDNQPQHF. DNA for the CDR3: TGTGCCAGCAGTTTAAGACAGGACAATCAGCCCCAGCATTTT.